This T cell receptor (beta chain) derives from a study of CD8+ T cells in alopecia areata. Study as a whole: Tofacitinib treatment spanned 6 to 18 months, with 6 months off drug afterward. Affected scalp percentage determined the severity score of treated patients.

Following extraction, RNA underwent reverse transcription to cDNA, which served as the sequencing template. Assay: immunoSEQ multiplex PCR; the TCRdb copy retains only in-frame clones and omits some. The table includes about 180,000 clones, 51% detected once. Study-level results: Expanded CD8+ clones among the top 100, and scalp clonality, were significantly decreased by tofacitinib. Possibly because of HLA-related factors, TCR sharing was less clear across patients than in mice.

The V end was cut by 2 bases, the J end by 5 bases, with 13 bases between. This CDR3 spans 15 amino acids. Germline CDR1 reads SGHAT; CDR2 reads FQNNGV. This clone was counted only a few times. Its specificity is unknown. The treatment here: oral pan-JAK inhibitor, 5-10 mg twice daily. The chain couples TRBV11-2 to TRBJ2-1; perhaps TRBD1 as D (5 bases). This TCR derives from a human donor with alopecia areata. The material sequenced was CD8+ T cells sorted from blood, taken between weeks 51 and 54, from a patient treated with tofacitinib. Here the CDR3 reads CASSLFRTPDNEQFF. The CDR3 nucleotides are TGTGCCAGCAGCTTATTTAGGACACCCGACAATGAGCAGTTCTTC. Complete variable domain (other parts from reference TRBV11-2 and TRBJ2-1): EAGVAQSPRYKIIEKRQSVAFWCNPISGHATLYWYQQILGQGPKLLIQFQNNGVVDDSQLPKDRFSAERLKGVDSTLKIQPAKLEDSAVYLCASSLFRTPDNEQFFGPGTRLTVL.